The 5 T cell receptor beta chains given below trace back to one sample, sequenced in a study of T cell repertoires in cytomegalovirus infection. TCRdb independently ran MiXCR on the reads; one entry per CDR3 protein. The sample consists of around 900,000 distinct CDR3 sequences, about 33% of them appearing once. Their cognate antigens are unknown. The sample consisted of cultured CD8+ T cells from PBMCs, taken from culture after CMV antigen stimulation. These receptors all stem from a human donor in good health (CMV status not recorded). Some clones in this sample may be carry-over from other donors' samples.

The table lists this clonotype with a few counts. This chain uses TRBV7-2 with TRBJ2-1, with a tentative D call TRBD1 (6 bases). Trimming took off 1 base at V and 12 bases at J, with 7 bases between the two ends. This CDR3 contains 11 residues. CDR1 is SGHTA and CDR2 is FQGNSA in the germline V gene. This CDR3 reads CASSLETGQFF. The CDR3 bases are TGTGCCAGCAGCTTAGAGACAGGGCAGTTCTTC.

The V and J genes are TRBV10-3 and TRBJ2-6; D unclear. Trimming took off 6 bases at V and 6 bases at J, with 30 bases between the two ends. CDR3 length: 20 residues. CDR1 is ENHRY and CDR2 is SYGVKD in the germline V gene. This CDR3 reads CAISSPDISPVWAVANVLTF. The CDR3 bases are TGTGCCATCAGCTCCCCAGACATCTCCCCCGTCTGGGCTGTGGCCAACGTCCTGACTTTC.

A note on this clonotype: Because the CDR3's place on the DNA is in doubt, the DNA is left out and the CDR3 is given as listed by TCRdb. V is TRBV27 and J is TRBJ2-2. Germline V lookup: CDR1 MNHEY, CDR2 SMNVEV (reference sequence). The CDR3 is made up of 18 amino acids, end residues included. CDR3 region: CASSTSRLGYQNTGELFF.

This sequence joins TRBV6-5 and TRBJ1-5; the D is unclear. Looked up from germline, CDR1 is MNHEY and CDR2 is SVGAGI. This CDR3 spans 15 amino acids. With 0 bases removed from V and 2 bases from J, the gap between germline ends came to 8 bases. CDR3 in amino acids: CASSYSEQGNQPQHF. The CDR3 DNA reads TGTGCCAGCAGTTACTCGGAGCAGGGCAATCAGCCCCAGCATTTT.

The table lists this clonotype with a few counts. V gene TRBV18 combines with J gene TRBJ2-4; no reliable D call. CDR1 and CDR2 from the germline V gene are KGHSH and LQKENI. The V end lost 4 bases, the J end lost 8 bases, and 21 bases lay between the germline ends. The CDR3 length is 16 residues. This CDR3 is CASSLTWTAVGDIQYF. The CDR3 DNA sequence: TGTGCCAGCTCACTGACCTGGACCGCCGTAGGTGACATTCAGTACTTC.